The 8 T cell receptor beta chains presented below share a single source sample, sequenced in a study of T cell responses to AZD1222 COVID-19 vaccine. TCRdb's copy holds only in-frame clones and misses some; the assay was immunoSEQ multiplex PCR. The top ten hold approximately 1.9% of the sample, which has 150,000 to 200,000 clones, 80% to 95% seen once. The sample here was peripheral blood, taken 28 days after the second AZD1222 dose. These receptors came from an adult who received the AZD1222 COVID-19 vaccine.

The chain has TRBV5-1 and TRBJ1-2; 7 nucleotides line up with TRBD1. The CDR3 loop spans 15 amino acids. With V trimmed by 0 bases and J by 6 bases, 8 bases remained unmatched. Germline V gives CDR1 SGHRS, CDR2 YFSETQ. The CDR3 loop reads CASSLEGGQKNGYTF. CDR3 nucleotide sequence: TGCGCCAGCAGCTTGGAGGGGGGACAGAAGAATGGCTACACCTTC.

This chain connects TRBV2 to TRBJ1-1; D may be TRBD1 (6 bases). V was trimmed by 5 bases and J by 5 bases, leaving 12 bases between them. The CDR3 is 13 amino acids. From germline, CDR1 is SNHLY and CDR2 FYNNEI. The CDR3 region is CASSSGDRTEAFF. The CDR3 nucleotides are TGTGCCAGCAGTTCAGGGGATCGGACTGAAGCTTTCTTT.

This clone was recorded a few times. This chain connects TRBV5-1 to TRBJ2-3; D is tentatively TRBD1 or TRBD2 (5 bases each). This CDR3 comprises 16 residues. V was clipped by 0 bases and J by 6 bases, with 17 bases between them. In germline, CDR1 is SGHRS, CDR2 YFSETQ. This CDR3 is CASSLELGASGDTQYF. CDR3 DNA sequence: TGCGCCAGCAGCTTGGAACTAGGGGCTTCGGGTGATACGCAGTATTTT.

This clone came up once. The chain couples TRBV3-1 (or the pseudogene TRBV3-2) to TRBJ1-2, with D possibly TRBD1 on 5 matching bases. Germline CDR1 reads LGHDT; CDR2 reads YNNKEL (reference sequence). Trimming shortened V by 4 bases and J by 2 bases, and 8 bases separated the two germline ends. There are 13 residues in the CDR3. The CDR3 sequence is CASSLGENYGYTF. In DNA form, the CDR3 reads TGTGCCAGCAGCCTGGGGGAAAACTATGGCTACACCTTC.

This chain uses TRBV5-4 with TRBJ2-2; unclear D gene. The CDR3 runs to 14 residues. The germline V gene has CDR1 SGHNT and CDR2 YYREEE (reference sequence). V lost 0 bases, J lost 5 bases, and 8 bases lay in between. CDR3 loop: CASSLGSQTGELFF. Here the CDR3 DNA reads TGTGCCAGCAGCTTGGGGTCGCAGACCGGGGAGCTGTTTTTT.

This clone has only a few counts. The chain joins TRBV2 to TRBJ2-7; 9 positions match TRBD1. CDR1 and CDR2 (germline): SNHLY, FYNNEI. V gave up 6 bases and J gave up 6 bases; unmatched junction bases: 9. CDR3 length: 14 amino acids. CDR3 protein: CASRDNRGLGEQYF. The CDR3 nucleotides are TGTGCCAGCAGGGATAACAGGGGGCTGGGCGAGCAGTACTTC.

This clone appeared once. Other DNA sequences in this specimen translate into the identical CDR3. The chain joins TRBV6-4 to TRBJ1-2; 7 bases are shared with TRBD1. Looked up from germline, CDR1 is MRHNA and CDR2 is SNTAGT. Trimming cost V 6 bases and J 1 base; bases outside gene matches: 2. The CDR3 length is 13 residues. The CDR3 loop reads CASRRDSNYGYTF. The CDR3 nucleotides read TGTGCCAGCAGGAGGGACAGTAACTATGGCTACACCTTC.

The chain employs TRBV10-3 and TRBJ1-5, with 7 bases identical to TRBD1. Germline values: CDR1 ENHRY, CDR2 SYGVKD. With V trimmed by 5 bases and J by 5 bases, 0 bases remained unmatched. The CDR3 has 12 residues. CDR3 DNA: TGTGCCATCAGTACAGGGGATCAGCCCCAGCATTTT. It specifies CAISTGDQPQHF.